This T cell receptor beta chain comes out of a study of blood T cell repertoires in COVID-19. Background on the study: Samples came from the United States, Italy and Spain, spanning acute and convalescent COVID-19. PBMCs, B-cell-depleted T cells, or T cells were the source of the cDNA or gDNA that made up the material.

V was pared by 0 bases and J by 1 base, with 10 bases of the junction left unmatched. The CDR3 totals 19 residues. Germline CDR1 and CDR2: SGHRS and YFSETQ. Original methodology: Researchers report that nucleated cell counts were estimated from reference gene primer amplification. Repertoires were generated with immunoSEQ multiplex PCR, while TCRdb's copy carries only in-frame clones and drops some. The V and J calls and the clone size are those of that table, but D and trimming were determined from the DNA. The repertoire includes about 44,000 clones, approximately 81% of them detected once, and roughly 4.3% sits in the top ten.

Sequencing was performed on peripheral blood. V is TRBV5-1 and J is TRBJ2-4, with 10 nucleotides matching TRBD1. This TCR was recovered from a woman in her seventies with acute or convalescent COVID-19. CDR3 loop: CASSLGDRGSTGAKNIQYF. The CDR3 nucleotides are TGCGCCAGCAGCTTGGGGGACAGGGGCTCGACCGGGGCCAAAAACATTCAGTACTTC. Variable domain in full (rest from reference TRBV5-1 and TRBJ2-4): KAGVTQTPRYLIKTRGQQVTLSCSPISGHRSVSWYQQTPGQGLQFLFEYFSETQRNKGNFPGRFSGRQFSNSRSEMNVSTLELGDSALYLCASSLGDRGSTGAKNIQYFGAGTRLSVL.